Listed below are T cell receptor beta chains from one sample, sequenced in a study of blood T cells in healthy people across ages. TCRdb used MiXCR to reprocess the 5' RACE reads, holding one entry per CDR3 protein. The sample records more than 1.4 million distinct CDR3 sequences, about 40% being singletons. Sequencing input: blood. The receptors shown here come from a woman aged 18-29 years in good health. The CDR3 runs from the conserved cysteine through the conserved F or W. D genes are given only for firm matches. The size field is filled for only some rows; it gives once, few, many or a size class.

clone size: many
D gene: -
V gene: TRBV18
J gene: TRBJ2-3
CDR3 DNA: TGTGCCAGCTCACCGTCGCGAGATACGCAGTATTTT
CDR3 protein: CASSPSRDTQYF

clone size: -
D gene: -
V gene: TRBV6-1
J gene: TRBJ2-5
CDR3 DNA: TGTGCCAGCAGTCCGTGGGTCAAGGGCAATGAGCAGTACTTC
CDR3 protein: CASSPWVKGNEQYF

clone size: once
D gene: -
V gene: TRBV29-1
J gene: TRBJ1-4
CDR3 DNA: TGCAGCGCCGCGCAACAGGGAATGGCAACTAATGAAAAACTGTTTTTT
CDR3 protein: CSAAQQGMATNEKLFF

clone size: -
D gene: -
V gene: TRBV30
J gene: TRBJ2-7
CDR3 DNA: TGTGCCTGGAGTGTTTTTGGGGGCTACGAGCAGTACTTC
CDR3 protein: CAWSVFGGYEQYF

clone size: few
D gene: TRBD1
V gene: TRBV11-2
J gene: TRBJ2-1
CDR3 DNA: TGTGCCAGCAGCCCGACCATGAGACAGGGAAACAATGAGCAGTTCTTC
CDR3 protein: CASSPTMRQGNNEQFF

clone size: -
D gene: -
V gene: TRBV2
J gene: TRBJ1-2
CDR3 DNA: TGTGCCAGCAGTGTTACCGGGTCGGAGGCTTCGGGAGGCTACACCTTC
CDR3 protein: CASSVTGSEASGGYTF

clone size: -
D gene: TRBD2
V gene: TRBV28
J gene: TRBJ2-7
CDR3 DNA: TGTGCCAGCAGTCCCCCGGAAACCGGGACTAATATTTGGTCCTACGAGCAGTACTTC
CDR3 protein: CASSPPETGTNIWSYEQYF

clone size: -
D gene: TRBD2
V gene: TRBV27
J gene: TRBJ2-1
CDR3 DNA: TGTGCCAGCAATTTAAGGGGTGGCGGGGGTGAGCAGTTCTTC
CDR3 protein: CASNLRGGGGEQFF

clone size: -
D gene: TRBD1
V gene: TRBV4-1
J gene: TRBJ2-3
CDR3 DNA: TGCGCCAGCAGCCAAGAACGAGGGGGCCGAGCAGATACGCAGTATTTT
CDR3 protein: CASSQERGGRADTQYF

clone size: -
D gene: -
V gene: TRBV7-9
J gene: TRBJ1-2
CDR3 DNA: TGTGCCAGCAGCTACGCAGGGGCGCGGGACTATGGCTACACCTTC
CDR3 protein: CASSYAGARDYGYTF

clone size: -
D gene: TRBD1
V gene: TRBV15
J gene: TRBJ2-1
CDR3 DNA: TGTGCCACCAGCAGACCGACAGGGGGCAAGGAGCAGTTCTTC
CDR3 protein: CATSRPTGGKEQFF

clone size: few
D gene: TRBD2
V gene: TRBV7-2
J gene: TRBJ2-4
CDR3 DNA: TGTGCCAGCAGCTCTACCGCTAGCGGGCCTCTAGCCAAAAACATTCAGTACTTC
CDR3 protein: CASSSTASGPLAKNIQYF

clone size: -
D gene: -
V gene: TRBV20-1
J gene: TRBJ2-5
CDR3 DNA: TGCAGTGCTAGAAGGTTGCTAGCAGAAAGAAAAGAGACCCAGTACTTC
CDR3 protein: CSARRLLAERKETQYF

clone size: few
D gene: -
V gene: TRBV20-1
J gene: TRBJ2-5
CDR3 DNA: TGCAGTGCTAGAAGAGGGGGGAGCCAAGAGACCCAGTACTTC
CDR3 protein: CSARRGGSQETQYF

clone size: many
D gene: -
V gene: TRBV27
J gene: TRBJ2-7
CDR3 DNA: TGTGCCAGCAGTTTACGGGGGCGTATATACGAGCAGTACTTC
CDR3 protein: CASSLRGRIYEQYF

clone size: few
D gene: -
V gene: TRBV7-9
J gene: TRBJ2-7
CDR3 DNA: TGTGCCAGCCGCAACGGGGCAGACCCCTACGAGCAGTACTTC
CDR3 protein: CASRNGADPYEQYF

clone size: few
D gene: -
V gene: TRBV20-1
J gene: TRBJ2-5
CDR3 DNA: TGCAGTGCTAGTGCACATCAAGAGACCCAGTACTTC
CDR3 protein: CSASAHQETQYF

clone size: -
D gene: TRBD1
V gene: TRBV20-1
J gene: TRBJ2-7
CDR3 DNA: TGCAGTGCTAGAGAGACAGGGCGCTCCTACGAGCAGTACTTC
CDR3 protein: CSARETGRSYEQYF

clone size: -
D gene: TRBD2
V gene: TRBV7-9
J gene: TRBJ2-7
CDR3 DNA: TGTGCCAGCAGCTTAGGGGGGACTAGCGTCTACGAGCAGTACTTC
CDR3 protein: CASSLGGTSVYEQYF

clone size: -
D gene: TRBD2
V gene: TRBV3-1
J gene: TRBJ2-5
CDR3 DNA: TGTGCCAGCAGTACCGGACTAGCGGGAGGCCAGGATGAGCAGTACTTC
CDR3 protein: CASSTGLAGGQDEQYF

clone size: many
D gene: -
V gene: TRBV29-1
J gene: TRBJ2-3
CDR3 DNA: TGCAGCGTTCTCGGTGGCGGGAAGAGCACAGATACGCAGTATTTT
CDR3 protein: CSVLGGGKSTDTQYF

clone size: -
D gene: TRBD2
V gene: TRBV7-9
J gene: TRBJ2-5
CDR3 DNA: TGTGCCAGCAGCTCTACGGCTGGACTAGCGGGAGAATTGGAGACCCAGTACTTC
CDR3 protein: CASSSTAGLAGELETQYF

clone size: few
D gene: -
V gene: TRBV10-3
J gene: TRBJ1-4
CDR3 DNA: TGTGCCATCAGTGAGCAGGGAATCCGGGATGAAAAACTGTTTTTT
CDR3 protein: CAISEQGIRDEKLFF

clone size: -
D gene: TRBD2
V gene: TRBV5-1
J gene: TRBJ2-1
CDR3 DNA: TGCGCCAGCAGCTTGGAACTAGCGGGAGTTGGGAGCGATGAGCAGTTCTTC
CDR3 protein: CASSLELAGVGSDEQFF

clone size: -
D gene: TRBD2
V gene: TRBV20-1
J gene: TRBJ2-7
CDR3 DNA: TGCAGTGCTAGACGTGGACTAGCCTCCCTTGAGCAGTACTTC
CDR3 protein: CSARRGLASLEQYF

clone size: few
D gene: -
V gene: TRBV28
J gene: TRBJ2-7
CDR3 DNA: TGTGCCAGCAGTTTAAGCCAGGTAGCCTACGAGCAGTACTTC
CDR3 protein: CASSLSQVAYEQYF

clone size: -
D gene: -
V gene: TRBV3-1
J gene: TRBJ2-1
CDR3 DNA: TGTGCCAGCAGCCAAGATAGCGCCGGGGCCTGGAATGAGCAGTTCTTC
CDR3 protein: CASSQDSAGAWNEQFF

clone size: few
D gene: -
V gene: TRBV6-5
J gene: TRBJ1-5
CDR3 DNA: TGTGCCAGCAGCTCCGACAGAAATAGCAATCAGCCCCAGCATTTT
CDR3 protein: CASSSDRNSNQPQHF

clone size: -
D gene: TRBD1
V gene: TRBV18
J gene: TRBJ2-5
CDR3 DNA: TGTGCCAGCTCACTACAGGGGGCGGCGTCCCAAGAGACCCAGTACTTC
CDR3 protein: CASSLQGAASQETQYF

clone size: -
D gene: TRBD1
V gene: TRBV6-1
J gene: TRBJ2-1
CDR3 DNA: TGTGCCAGCAGCGATAAGGACAGGGGGCACAATGAGCAGTTCTTC
CDR3 protein: CASSDKDRGHNEQFF

clone size: few
D gene: -
V gene: TRBV6-6
J gene: TRBJ2-7
CDR3 DNA: TGTGCCAGCAGTTCGGACTCTACTCTCTACGAGCAGTACTTC
CDR3 protein: CASSSDSTLYEQYF

clone size: few
D gene: -
V gene: TRBV3-1
J gene: TRBJ2-1
CDR3 DNA: TGTGCCAGCAGCCAAATCTTGACACATCGGGAGCAGTTCTTC
CDR3 protein: CASSQILTHREQFF